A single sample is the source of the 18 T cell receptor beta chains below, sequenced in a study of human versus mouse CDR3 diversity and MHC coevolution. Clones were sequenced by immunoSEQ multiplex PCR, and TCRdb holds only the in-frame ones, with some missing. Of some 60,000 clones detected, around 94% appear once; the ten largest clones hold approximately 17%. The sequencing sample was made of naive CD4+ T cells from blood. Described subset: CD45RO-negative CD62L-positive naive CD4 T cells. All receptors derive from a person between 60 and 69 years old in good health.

The CDR3 bases are TGTGCCTCCGGACTTAGCCCCCTCTACGAGCAGTACTTC. Its translation: CASGLSPLYEQYF. The rearrangement joins TRBV25-1 to TRBJ2-7; D is perhaps TRBD2 (5 bases). V dropped 11 bases and J dropped 3 bases, with 17 bases sitting between them. Germline V CDR1 and CDR2: MGHDK, SYGVNS. There are 13 residues in the CDR3.

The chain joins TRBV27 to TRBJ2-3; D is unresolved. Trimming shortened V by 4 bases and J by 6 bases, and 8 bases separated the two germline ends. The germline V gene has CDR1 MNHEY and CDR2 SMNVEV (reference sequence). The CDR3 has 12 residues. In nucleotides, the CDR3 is TGTGCCAGCAGTTCCCAGTACGATACGCAGTATTTT. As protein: CASSSQYDTQYF.

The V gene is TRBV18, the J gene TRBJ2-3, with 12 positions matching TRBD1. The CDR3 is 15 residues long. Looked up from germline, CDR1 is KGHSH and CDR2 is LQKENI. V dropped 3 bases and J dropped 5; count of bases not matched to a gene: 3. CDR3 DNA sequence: TGTGCCAGCTCACCCGGGACAGGGGGCCAAGATACGCAGTATTTT. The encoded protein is CASSPGTGGQDTQYF.

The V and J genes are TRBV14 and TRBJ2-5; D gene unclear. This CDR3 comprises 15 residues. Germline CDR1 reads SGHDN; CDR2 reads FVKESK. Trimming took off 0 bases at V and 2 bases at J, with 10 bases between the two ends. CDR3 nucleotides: TGTGCCAGCAGCCAAGACAGAGGATTTCAAGAGACCCAGTACTTC. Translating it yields CASSQDRGFQETQYF.

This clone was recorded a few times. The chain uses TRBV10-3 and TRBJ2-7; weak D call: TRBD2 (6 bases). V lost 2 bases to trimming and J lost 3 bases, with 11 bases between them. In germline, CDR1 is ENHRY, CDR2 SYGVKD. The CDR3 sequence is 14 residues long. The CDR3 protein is CAISEPRRGYEQYF. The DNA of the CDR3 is TGTGCCATCAGTGAGCCACGGCGGGGCTACGAGCAGTACTTC.

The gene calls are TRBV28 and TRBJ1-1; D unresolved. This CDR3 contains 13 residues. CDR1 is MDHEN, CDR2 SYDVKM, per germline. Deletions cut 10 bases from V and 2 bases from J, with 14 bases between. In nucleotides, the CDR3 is TGTGCCACGAAGACTTGGGTAAACACTGAAGCTTTCTTT. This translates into CATKTWVNTEAFF.

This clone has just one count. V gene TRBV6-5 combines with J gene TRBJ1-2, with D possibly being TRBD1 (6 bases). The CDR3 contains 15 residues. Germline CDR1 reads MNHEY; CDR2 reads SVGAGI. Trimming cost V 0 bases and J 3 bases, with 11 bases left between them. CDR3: CASSYSSTGYYGYTF. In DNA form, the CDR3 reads TGTGCCAGCAGTTACTCCTCGACAGGCTACTATGGCTACACCTTC.

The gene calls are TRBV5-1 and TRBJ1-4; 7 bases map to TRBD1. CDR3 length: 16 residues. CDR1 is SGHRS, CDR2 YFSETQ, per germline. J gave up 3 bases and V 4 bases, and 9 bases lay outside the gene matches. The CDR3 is CASSPGVGQANEKLFF. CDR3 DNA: TGCGCCAGCAGCCCCGGGGTAGGACAGGCTAATGAAAAACTGTTTTTT.

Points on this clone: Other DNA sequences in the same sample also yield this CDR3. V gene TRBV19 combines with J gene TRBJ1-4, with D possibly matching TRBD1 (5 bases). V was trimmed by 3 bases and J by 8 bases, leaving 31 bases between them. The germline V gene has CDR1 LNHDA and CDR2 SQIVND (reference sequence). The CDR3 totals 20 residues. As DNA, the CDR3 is TGTGCCAGTAGTATCCCACTAGGTGGGACGGGGAGGGAGATGAGAGAAAAACTGTTTTTT. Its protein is CASSIPLGGTGREMREKLFF.

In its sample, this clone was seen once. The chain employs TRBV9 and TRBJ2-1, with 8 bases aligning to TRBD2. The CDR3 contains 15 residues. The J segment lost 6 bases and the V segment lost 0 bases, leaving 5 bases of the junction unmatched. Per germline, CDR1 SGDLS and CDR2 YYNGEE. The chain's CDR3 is CASSVGNSGVNEQFF. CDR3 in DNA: TGTGCCAGCAGCGTAGGAAATAGCGGGGTCAATGAGCAGTTCTTC.

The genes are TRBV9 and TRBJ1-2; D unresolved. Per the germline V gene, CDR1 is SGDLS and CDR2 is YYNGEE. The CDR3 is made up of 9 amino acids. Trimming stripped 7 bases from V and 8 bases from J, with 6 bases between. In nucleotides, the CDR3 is TGTGCCAGCGGCCCCGGCTACACCTTC. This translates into CASGPGYTF.

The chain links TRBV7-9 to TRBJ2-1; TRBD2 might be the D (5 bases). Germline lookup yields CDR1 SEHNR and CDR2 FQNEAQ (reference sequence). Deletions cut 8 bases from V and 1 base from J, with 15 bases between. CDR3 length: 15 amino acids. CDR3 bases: TGTGCCAGCCCCCGACGGGAATGGTCCTACAATGAGCAGTTCTTC. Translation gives CASPRREWSYNEQFF.

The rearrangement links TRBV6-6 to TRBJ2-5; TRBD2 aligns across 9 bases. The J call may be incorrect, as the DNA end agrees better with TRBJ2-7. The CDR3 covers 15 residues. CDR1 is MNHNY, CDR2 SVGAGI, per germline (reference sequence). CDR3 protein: CASSSRLADTYEQYF. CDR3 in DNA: TGTGCCAGCAGTTCAAGACTAGCGGATACCTACGAGCAGTACTTC.

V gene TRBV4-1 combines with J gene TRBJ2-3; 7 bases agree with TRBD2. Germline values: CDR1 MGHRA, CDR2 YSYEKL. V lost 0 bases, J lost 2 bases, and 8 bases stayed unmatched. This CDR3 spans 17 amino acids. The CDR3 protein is CASSQESSGTYTDTQYF. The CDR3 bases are TGCGCCAGCAGCCAAGAGTCCAGCGGGACGTACACAGATACGCAGTATTTT.

The CDR3: CSVGQFQADTQYF. The CDR3 DNA is TGCAGCGTTGGACAGTTTCAGGCAGATACGCAGTATTTT. The rearrangement joins TRBV29-1 to TRBJ2-3; weak D call: TRBD1 (5 bases). The CDR3 covers 13 residues. Germline V lookup: CDR1 SQVTM, CDR2 ANQGSEA. Trimming took 4 bases from V and 4 from J, leaving 12 bases between them.

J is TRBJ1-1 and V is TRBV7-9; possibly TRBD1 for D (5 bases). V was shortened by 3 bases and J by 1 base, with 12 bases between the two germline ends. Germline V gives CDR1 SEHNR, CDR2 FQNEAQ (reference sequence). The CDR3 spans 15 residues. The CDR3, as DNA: TGTGCCAGCAGCTTCGGGCGAAGGGGGAACACTGAAGCTTTCTTT. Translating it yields CASSFGRRGNTEAFF.

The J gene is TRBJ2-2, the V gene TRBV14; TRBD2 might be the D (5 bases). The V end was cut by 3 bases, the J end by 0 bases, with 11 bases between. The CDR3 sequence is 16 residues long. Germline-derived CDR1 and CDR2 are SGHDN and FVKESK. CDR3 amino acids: CASSHLTGTNTGELFF. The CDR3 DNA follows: TGTGCCAGCAGCCACTTGACCGGGACGAACACCGGGGAGCTGTTTTTT.

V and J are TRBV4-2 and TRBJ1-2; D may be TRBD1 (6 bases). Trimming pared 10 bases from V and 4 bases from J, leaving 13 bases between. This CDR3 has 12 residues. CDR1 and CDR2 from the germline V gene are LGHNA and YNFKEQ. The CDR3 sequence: CATGGDIYGYTF. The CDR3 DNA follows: TGTGCCACCGGTGGGGACATCTATGGCTACACCTTC.